The 16 T cell receptor beta chains below all came from one sample that was sequenced in a study of T cell responses to AZD1222 COVID-19 vaccine. Profiling relied on immunoSEQ multiplex PCR, and the TCRdb table lists in-frame clones only, not all of them. This sample carries around 200,000 clones, approximately 91% of them seen once, and the ten largest clones take more than 0.75%. Material: peripheral blood, obtained on day 0 of AZD1222 vaccination. These receptors all come from an adult in good health.

The chain links TRBV9 to TRBJ1-2, with D possibly being TRBD1 (5 bases). CDR3 length: 19 amino acids. Germline V gives CDR1 SGDLS, CDR2 YYNGEE. V lost 0 bases and J 2 bases, leaving 23 bases between the germline ends. The CDR3, as DNA: TGTGCCAGCAGCGTAGGGGGCCAATCGTGGGGGAAGGCCAACTATGGCTACACCTTC. It translates to CASSVGGQSWGKANYGYTF.

This chain links TRBV3-1 (or the pseudogene TRBV3-2) with TRBJ2-1, with 7 bases matching TRBD2. Germline CDR1 and CDR2: LGHDT and YNNKEL (reference sequence). With 1 base clipped from V and 7 bases from J, the junction kept 16 bases outside the gene matches. The CDR3 totals 18 residues. The CDR3 spells CASSQGARRTSVRNEQFF. Here the CDR3 DNA reads TGTGCCAGCAGCCAAGGAGCAAGGAGAACTAGCGTTCGTAATGAGCAGTTCTTC.

V is TRBV2 and J is TRBJ1-4, with a possible D match to TRBD1 (5 bases). The germline V and J ends were trimmed by 8 bases and 5 bases, with 18 bases remaining between them. CDR1 and CDR2 (germline): SNHLY, FYNNEI. The CDR3 extends over 15 amino acids. The DNA for the CDR3 is TGTGCCAGCTGGGGGGTGACAGTGAAGAATGAAAAACTGTTTTTT. Its protein product is CASWGVTVKNEKLFF.

The chain has TRBV28 and TRBJ1-2; weak D call: TRBD1 (5 bases). This CDR3 comprises 14 residues. CDR1 is MDHEN and CDR2 is SYDVKM in the germline V gene. The V end was cut by 5 bases, the J end by 5 bases, with 15 bases between. The CDR3 is CASSGTAGTYGYTF. CDR3 bases: TGTGCCAGCAGTGGTACAGCAGGGACTTATGGCTACACCTTC.

The V and J genes are TRBV4-3 and TRBJ1-4; D might be TRBD1 (6 bases). Per germline, CDR1 LGHNA and CDR2 YSLEER. This CDR3 comprises 15 residues. V was clipped by 1 base and J by 5 bases, with 11 bases between them. DNA for the CDR3: TGCGCCAGCAGCCAAGGAGACAGGAAGAATGAAAAACTGTTTTTT. Protein sequence: CASSQGDRKNEKLFF.

The chain uses TRBV2 and TRBJ2-7; D is uncertain. Between the trimmed V and J ends, which lost 2 bases and 1 base, there was a span of 15 bases. The V gene's germline CDR1 is SNHLY and CDR2 FYNNEI. The CDR3 is 16 residues long. The CDR3, as DNA: TGTGCCAGCAGTGAAATTGGGTCAGGCCGATCCTACGAGCAGTACTTC. Translation: CASSEIGSGRSYEQYF.

V gene TRBV9 combines with J gene TRBJ1-4, with D perhaps TRBD1 (6 bases). The CDR3 is 12 amino acids. V was cut by 4 bases and J by 7 bases, with 8 bases left in between. Germline CDR1 and CDR2: SGDLS and YYNGEE. In DNA, the CDR3 is TGTGCCAGCAGCAAACAGGGTGAAAAACTGTTTTTT. Translation gives CASSKQGEKLFF.

The chain combines TRBV19 with TRBJ1-5; weak D call: TRBD1 (5 bases). The V gene's germline CDR1 is LNHDA and CDR2 SQIVND (reference sequence). The CDR3 has 15 residues. Trimming took off 5 bases at V and 1 base at J, with 12 bases between the two ends. This chain's CDR3 is CASSSQGYSNQPQHF. Written as DNA, the CDR3 is TGTGCCAGTAGTTCGCAGGGCTACAGCAATCAGCCCCAGCATTTT.

There are a few counts of this clone. The rearrangement joins TRBV11-1 to TRBJ1-2; 7 bases line up with TRBD1. The CDR3 is 16 amino acids. Trimming cost V 5 bases and J 2 bases; bases outside gene matches: 11. CDR1 and CDR2 (germline): SGHAT, FQDESV (reference sequence). The CDR3 here is CASSIKGGFRNYGYTF. Written as DNA, the CDR3 is TGTGCCAGCAGCATTAAAGGGGGCTTTCGGAACTATGGCTACACCTTC. Full variable domain (remainder filled in from reference TRBV11-1 and TRBJ1-2): EAEVAQSPRYKITEKSQAVAFWCDPISGHATLYWYRQILGQGPELLVQFQDESVVDDSQLPKDRFSAERLKGVDSTLKIQPAELGDSAMYLCASSIKGGFRNYGYTFGSGTRLTVV.

The chain carries TRBV14 and TRBJ2-1; D call uncertain. Germline loops: CDR1 SGHDN, CDR2 FVKESK. The CDR3 length is 13 residues. V was pared by 1 base and J by 3 bases, with 4 bases between. CDR3 residues: CASSQGLYNEQFF. The DNA of the CDR3 is TGTGCCAGCAGCCAAGGCCTCTACAATGAGCAGTTCTTC.

V gene TRBV6-5 combines with J gene TRBJ1-1; perhaps TRBD1 as D (5 bases). From germline, CDR1 is MNHEY and CDR2 SVGAGI. V lost 10 bases to trimming and J lost 3 bases, with 15 bases between them. The CDR3 consists of 13 residues. DNA for the CDR3: TGTGCCACCTCCCTCGGGGGTTACACTGAAGCTTTCTTT. This translates into CATSLGGYTEAFF.

The J gene is TRBJ2-7, the V gene TRBV24-1, with 9 bases matching TRBD1. The germline gives CDR1 KGHDR, CDR2 SFDVKD. V shed 4 bases, J shed 0 bases, and the junction held 9 bases outside the gene matches. The CDR3 spans 17 residues. The CDR3 sequence: CATSDSTGTGISYEQYF. CDR3 in DNA: TGTGCCACCAGTGACTCGACCGGGACAGGGATCTCCTACGAGCAGTACTTC.

The rearrangement links TRBV9 to TRBJ1-3, with a possible D match to TRBD1 (5 bases). CDR1 and CDR2 (germline): SGDLS, YYNGEE. The CDR3 is made up of 16 amino acids. The V end lost 0 bases, the J end lost 1 base, and 11 bases lay between the germline ends. The CDR3 protein is CASSVGPGPSGNTIYF. The CDR3 DNA follows: TGTGCCAGCAGCGTAGGTCCAGGGCCTTCTGGAAACACCATATATTTT.

The chain uses TRBV3-1 (or the pseudogene TRBV3-2) and TRBJ1-2; D remains ambiguous. Germline V gene lookup returns CDR1 LGHDT and CDR2 YNNKEL (reference sequence). The CDR3 runs 12 residues. Trimming pared 7 bases from V and 7 bases from J, leaving 13 bases between. The CDR3 nucleotides read TGTGCCAGCACCCCTCCTACGGGTGGCTACACCTTC. Protein sequence: CASTPPTGGYTF.

This chain joins TRBV5-5 and TRBJ2-1; 9 nucleotides agree with TRBD2. V lost 2 bases, J lost 2 bases, and 2 bases stayed unmatched. Per germline, CDR1 SGHKS and CDR2 YYEKEE (reference sequence). The CDR3 totals 15 residues. The CDR3 sequence is CASSFASGAYNEQFF. Written as DNA, the CDR3 is TGTGCCAGCAGCTTCGCTAGCGGGGCCTACAATGAGCAGTTCTTC.

The chain carries TRBV6-6 and TRBJ1-3; the D is unclear. Trimming removed 2 bases from V and 8 bases from J, with 10 bases in between. The CDR3 has 13 residues. Germline V lookup: CDR1 MNHNY, CDR2 SVGAGI (reference sequence). The CDR3 loop reads CASSYPRSDTIYF. CDR3 DNA: TGTGCCAGCAGTTACCCACGATCGGACACCATATATTTT.